What follows are 14 T cell receptor beta chains derived from one specimen sequenced in a study of blood T cell repertoires in COVID-19. The method was immunoSEQ multiplex PCR; TCRdb's version includes in-frame clones alone and lacks a portion of them. Of around 290,000 clones listed, around 88% are singletons. Sequencing input: peripheral blood. The receptors here all came from a woman aged 70-85 years with COVID-19, enrolled during active disease.

V and J are TRBV7-9 and TRBJ1-2; 12 positions match TRBD1. Germline V lookup: CDR1 SEHNR, CDR2 FQNEAQ (reference sequence). The junction had 15 bases not matched to a gene; V was cut back by 5 bases and J by 8 bases. CDR3 length: 17 amino acids. In DNA form, the CDR3 reads TGTGCCAGCAGCACCAACTCCGGGACAGGGGGCGCCGAAGGCTACACCTTC. Translation gives CASSTNSGTGGAEGYTF.

This rearrangement joins TRBV9 to TRBJ2-5; the match to TRBD2 covers 10 bases. The CDR3 is made up of 15 amino acids. Germline V lookup: CDR1 SGDLS, CDR2 YYNGEE. Trimming took 3 bases from V and 2 from J; bases not matched to a gene: 4. CDR3 bases: TGTGCCAGCAGCGCGAGCGGGGGGGCGCAAGAGACCCAGTACTTC. Amino acids: CASSASGGAQETQYF.

The chain couples TRBV6-2 or TRBV6-3 to TRBJ1-5, with 8 bases that match TRBD1. This CDR3 comprises 13 residues. V gave up 5 bases and J gave up 6 bases; unmatched junction bases: 3. The germline V gene has CDR1 MNHEY and CDR2 SVGEGT. CDR3 coding DNA: TGTGCCAGCAGTCTAACAGGGGGTCAGCCCCAGCATTTT. This sequence encodes CASSLTGGQPQHF.

This sequence joins TRBV24-1 and TRBJ1-2; no clear D gene. Germline-derived CDR1 and CDR2 are KGHDR and SFDVKD. This CDR3 has 11 residues. V lost 4 bases and J 4 bases, leaving 3 bases between the germline ends. The CDR3 sequence: CATSDGYGYTF. The CDR3 nucleotides are TGTGCCACCAGTGACGGCTATGGCTACACCTTC.

The rearrangement uses TRBV5-1 and TRBJ1-2; D is perhaps TRBD1 (6 bases). The V gene lost 0 bases and the J gene lost 7 bases, with 13 bases spanning the gap. This CDR3 has 14 amino acids. Germline CDR1 and CDR2: SGHRS and YFSETQ. CDR3 region: CASSLAGTTGGYTF. In DNA form, the CDR3 reads TGCGCCAGCAGCTTGGCCGGGACAACGGGTGGCTACACCTTC.

The genes are TRBV18 and TRBJ1-3; D is possibly TRBD1 (6 bases). The ends were cut back, 3 bases at V and 1 base at J, with 10 bases in the middle. Germline CDR1 reads KGHSH; CDR2 reads LQKENI. This CDR3 has 15 amino acids. CDR3 residues: CASSPYTGSGNTIYF. The DNA for the CDR3 is TGTGCCAGCTCACCGTATACAGGGTCTGGAAACACCATATATTTT.

The rearrangement joins TRBV7-2 to TRBJ2-1, with D possibly matching TRBD1 (5 bases). This CDR3 region has 13 residues. Between the trimmed V and J ends, which lost 4 bases and 9 bases, there was a span of 13 bases. Germline values: CDR1 SGHTA, CDR2 FQGNSA. The CDR3 loop is CASSSTDSGEQFF. In DNA, the CDR3 is TGTGCCAGCAGCTCGACAGACTCGGGTGAGCAGTTCTTC.

The chain is built from TRBV18 and TRBJ2-3, with D tentatively TRBD2 (6 bases). Germline V gene lookup returns CDR1 KGHSH and CDR2 LQKENI. V lost 6 bases and J lost 2, with 15 bases in between. The CDR3 loop spans 15 amino acids. The CDR3 is CASSRGTFATDTQYF. In DNA, the CDR3 is TGTGCCAGCTCCCGCGGGACCTTCGCCACAGATACGCAGTATTTT.

Worth noting for this clone: The sample carries other DNA sequences with the same CDR3. The CDR3 spells CASSLAGGYEQYF. The CDR3 bases are TGTGCCAGCAGCTTAGCGGGGGGCTACGAGCAGTACTTC. The chain joins TRBV7-2 to TRBJ2-7; D is perhaps TRBD2 (6 bases). Deletions cut 0 bases from V and 3 bases from J, with 6 bases between. The germline V gene has CDR1 SGHTA and CDR2 FQGNSA. This CDR3 has 13 amino acids.

The chain is built from TRBV4-3 and TRBJ2-2; D remains unclear. Germline CDR1 LGHNA, CDR2 YSLEER. Trimming left V 0 bases short and J 3 bases short, with 11 bases between. The CDR3 is 16 amino acids. Here the CDR3 DNA reads TGCGCCAGCAGCCAAGAAGTAAGCCCACACACCGGGGAGCTGTTTTTT. Its translation: CASSQEVSPHTGELFF.

As DNA, the CDR3 is TGTGCCAGCAGTTACTCGGCAGGCAATGGCTACACCTTC. This gives the protein CASSYSAGNGYTF. This chain connects TRBV6-2 or TRBV6-3 to TRBJ1-2; D gene ambiguous. The CDR3 loop spans 13 amino acids. V was cut by 0 bases and J by 6 bases, with 8 bases left in between. Germline CDR1 reads MNHEY; CDR2 reads SVGEGT.

This chain links TRBV27 with TRBJ1-3, with TRBD1 as a possible D gene (6 bases). The CDR3 extends over 15 amino acids. V was cut by 4 bases and J by 0 bases, with 10 bases left in between. CDR1 is MNHEY and CDR2 is SMNVEV in the germline V gene (reference sequence). CDR3 sequence (DNA): TGTGCCAGCAGTTATTCAGGGGACTCTGGAAACACCATATATTTT. Translation gives CASSYSGDSGNTIYF.

The chain couples TRBV5-1 to TRBJ1-6; 7 bases line up with TRBD1. Germline V lookup: CDR1 SGHRS, CDR2 YFSETQ. CDR3 size: 17 residues. V dropped 3 bases and J dropped 6; count of bases not matched to a gene: 12. In DNA form, the CDR3 reads TGCGCCAGCAGCTCTGGGGTAGGGGGCGTCTCTAATTCACCCCTCCACTTT. Translated, it gives CASSSGVGGVSNSPLHF.

The CDR3 sequence is CATSDRLLAGGPTDTQYF. The CDR3 bases are TGTGCCACCAGTGATCGCCTACTAGCGGGGGGGCCCACAGATACGCAGTATTTT. The V and J genes are TRBV24-1 and TRBJ2-3, with 13 bases matching TRBD2. Looked up from germline, CDR1 is KGHDR and CDR2 is SFDVKD. V was clipped by 3 bases and J by 2 bases; unmatched bases: 7. This CDR3 spans 18 amino acids.